The clone carrying this T cell receptor (beta chain) has a handful of counts. Antigen: not known. This sample was taken from a study of T cell repertoires in cytomegalovirus infection. Study as a whole: Well-studied HLA-B-restricted epitopes and recently identified HLA-C-restricted epitopes of CMV were both used in the study. Public TCR beta signature analysis indicated the presence of both CMV infection and matching HLA type.

The CDR3 spans 14 residues. Per the germline V gene, CDR1 is SGHTA and CDR2 is FQGNSA. The V end was cut by 4 bases, the J end by 9 bases, with 18 bases between. TCRdb processed the reads anew with MiXCR; each CDR3 protein has one entry. The sample has 570,000 or so distinct CDR3 sequences; 40% are singletons. V is TRBV7-2 and J is TRBJ2-5; D unresolved. The specimen was cultured PBMCs, collected from culture after CMV antigen stimulation. This sequence was found in a human donor in good health (CMV status not recorded). Some clones in this sample may be carry-over from other donors' samples. CDR3 nucleotides: TGTGCCAGCAGCTCCTCGGCCACCTACGCGTCCCAGTACTTC. Translating it yields CASSSSATYASQYF.